This passage covers 10 T cell receptor beta chains from one sample sequenced in a study of blood T cell repertoires in COVID-19. TCRdb keeps only in-frame clones here, not all; method: immunoSEQ multiplex PCR. The data contain hundreds of thousands of clones, over 85% of them seen just once; the ten biggest clones take up under 3.5%. Source material: PBMCs or T cells enriched from blood (not recorded which). The receptors derive from a woman aged 50 to 65 who had been exposed to COVID-19.

This chain uses TRBV12-5 with TRBJ2-1, with 10 bases that match TRBD2. The CDR3 runs 15 residues. The V gene's germline CDR1 is LGHNT and CDR2 FRNRAP. The junction had 3 bases not matched to a gene; V was cut back by 3 bases and J by 4 bases. The CDR3 nucleotides are TGTGCTAGTGGTTTTAGCGGGGGGACTTACAATGAGCAGTTCTTC. This sequence encodes CASGFSGGTYNEQFF.

Turning to this clone: Within the sample, other DNA sequences also encode this same CDR3. The chain uses TRBV6-5 and TRBJ1-1; 10 bases line up with TRBD1. From germline, CDR1 is MNHEY and CDR2 SVGAGI. The length of the CDR3 is 14 residues. Trimming cost V 2 bases and J 8 bases; bases outside gene matches: 5. The CDR3 loop is CASSYRTGGSEAFF. The CDR3, as DNA: TGTGCCAGCAGTTACCGGACAGGGGGTTCGGAAGCTTTCTTT.

V is TRBV6-5 and J is TRBJ2-2, with D possibly matching TRBD1 (6 bases). CDR3 length: 15 residues. Deletions cut 6 bases from V and 6 bases from J, with 17 bases between. From germline, CDR1 is MNHEY and CDR2 SVGAGI. Here the CDR3 DNA reads TGTGCCAGCAGCGCACAGGGATTGGTAGCCGGGGAGCTGTTTTTT. This translates into CASSAQGLVAGELFF.

The V and J genes are TRBV29-1 and TRBJ1-1, with D possibly being TRBD1 (5 bases). Germline V gene data show CDR1 as SQVTM and CDR2 as ANQGSEA. The ends were cut back, 2 bases at V and 1 base at J, with 11 bases in the middle. The CDR3 contains 14 residues. Here the CDR3 reads CSVEPRGGNTEAFF. In DNA, the CDR3 is TGCAGCGTTGAACCGCGGGGGGGGAACACTGAAGCTTTCTTT.

This clone appeared a few times. The chain links TRBV2 to TRBJ1-6; D is possibly TRBD1 (5 bases). CDR1 and CDR2 from the germline V gene are SNHLY and FYNNEI. The V end was cut by 2 bases, the J end by 2 bases, with 7 bases between. The CDR3 loop spans 15 amino acids. The CDR3 nucleotides are TGTGCCAGCAGTGAACAGGGTACCTATAATTCACCCCTCCACTTT. Translated, it gives CASSEQGTYNSPLHF.

This sequence joins TRBV6-1 and TRBJ2-7; D uncertain. Trimming took off 2 bases at V and 2 bases at J, with 7 bases between the two ends. The CDR3 runs 13 residues. Germline V gene data show CDR1 as MNHNS and CDR2 as SASEGT. CDR3 protein: CASSEQAAYEQYF. CDR3 bases: TGTGCCAGCAGTGAACAGGCAGCCTACGAGCAGTACTTC.

The V gene is TRBV2, the J gene TRBJ2-7; no firm D call. Germline V gives CDR1 SNHLY, CDR2 FYNNEI. There are 11 residues in the CDR3. With 6 bases removed from V and 7 bases from J, the gap between germline ends came to 10 bases. The CDR3 loop is CASRATAEQYF. The CDR3 region has the DNA TGTGCCAGCAGGGCCACAGCAGAGCAGTACTTC.

The chain couples TRBV18 to TRBJ1-1; a weak D match, TRBD1 (5 bases). The CDR3 loop spans 13 amino acids. Between the trimmed V and J ends, which lost 6 bases and 8 bases, there was a span of 16 bases. Germline assignment: CDR1 KGHSH and CDR2 LQKENI. The CDR3 DNA reads TGTGCCAGCTCCTTCTCGGACACTCGAGAAGCTTTCTTT. The encoded protein is CASSFSDTREAFF. Combining the CDR3 with reference TRBV18 and TRBJ1-1 gives the whole variable domain NAGVMQNPRHLVRRRGQEARLRCSPMKGHSHVYWYRQLPEEGLKFMVYLQKENIIDESGMPKERFSAEFPKEGPSILRIQQVVRGDSAAYFCASSFSDTREAFFGQGTRLTVV.

This clone is a singleton in its sample. The chain couples TRBV24-1 to TRBJ2-1; a possible D gene is TRBD2 (5 bases). This CDR3 is built from 14 residues. Deletions cut 7 bases from V and 4 bases from J, with 13 bases between. Germline V gives CDR1 KGHDR, CDR2 SFDVKD. This CDR3 reads CATSPGNSYNEQFF. CDR3 DNA: TGTGCCACCAGCCCGGGGAATTCTTACAATGAGCAGTTCTTC.

This clone has a single count. The genes are TRBV6-5 and TRBJ2-7; no clear D. The CDR3 has 13 amino acids. Germline loops: CDR1 MNHEY, CDR2 SVGAGI. Trimming took 6 bases from V and 0 from J, leaving 9 bases between them. This CDR3 reads CASRQQSSYEQYF. The CDR3, as DNA: TGTGCCAGCAGACAGCAGAGCTCCTACGAGCAGTACTTC.